One sample yielded the 2 T cell receptor beta chains listed below, sequenced in a study of beta chain features in type 1 diabetes. Antigen specificity for these receptors is unknown. Study-wide findings and caveats: All four CD4+ subsets of Type 1 diabetes patients contained TCRB CDR3s that were moderately but significantly shorter.

Isolated RNA was reverse transcribed in full, so expressed TCRB transcripts were sequenced. Clones were read by immunoSEQ multiplex PCR, and TCRdb kept only the in-frame ones, dropping some. The table records roughly 150,000 clones, over 55% of them present only once. The specimen sequenced was naive CD4+ T cells from blood. The receptor set was obtained from a young man with type 1 diabetes.

The rearrangement joins TRBV12-5 to TRBJ2-7; D gene uncertain. There are 14 residues in the CDR3. The germline gives CDR1 LGHNT, CDR2 FRNRAP. V lost 6 bases to trimming and J lost 0 bases, with 12 bases between them. For the CDR3, the DNA is TGTGCTAGTGGCCTTAGCAGAAGCTCCTACGAGCAGTACTTC. This translates into CASGLSRSSYEQYF.

This clone came up a few times. The gene calls are TRBV30 and TRBJ2-7; D remains ambiguous. Trimming left V 2 bases short and J 2 bases short, with 7 bases between. The germline CDR1 and CDR2 sequences are GTSNPN and SVGIG (reference sequence). The CDR3 is made up of 12 amino acids. The CDR3 protein is CAWSTSTYEQYF. The CDR3 coding sequence is TGTGCCTGGAGTACTTCCACCTACGAGCAGTACTTC. Together with reference TRBV30 and TRBJ2-7, the CDR3 gives the full variable domain: SQTIHQWPATLVQPVGSPLSLECTVEGTSNPNLYWYRQAAGRGLQLLFYSVGIGQISSEVPQNLSASRPQDRQFILSSKKLLLSDSGFYLCAWSTSTYEQYFGPGTRLTVT.